One sample yielded the 28 T cell receptor beta chains listed below, sequenced in a study of T-cell memory formation after mild COVID-19. TCRdb fed the 5' RACE reads into MiXCR, producing one record per CDR3 protein. The table shows fewer than 200,000 distinct CDR3 sequences, with 10% to 15% occurring only once. The sample taken for sequencing was PBMCs or a T cell subset sorted from them (not recorded which). The source is a man aged 18 to 29 who had mild COVID-19 (a few samples of this study predate the infection). Cell type and time point are not known.

This clonotype was observed many times. The rearrangement joins TRBV5-1 to TRBJ2-5; D unclear. The V gene lost 4 bases and the J gene lost 1 base, with 2 bases spanning the gap. Germline values: CDR1 SGHRS, CDR2 YFSETQ. This CDR3 comprises 11 residues. The CDR3 sequence: CASSIQETQYF. CDR3 bases: TGCGCCAGCAGCATCCAAGAGACCCAGTACTTC. Combining the CDR3 with reference TRBV5-1 and TRBJ2-5 gives the whole variable domain KAGVTQTPRYLIKTRGQQVTLSCSPISGHRSVSWYQQTPGQGLQFLFEYFSETQRNKGNFPGRFSGRQFSNSRSEMNVSTLELGDSALYLCASSIQETQYFGPGTRLLVL.

The rearrangement joins TRBV5-1 to TRBJ2-5, with 7 nucleotides matching TRBD1. The J segment lost 3 bases and the V segment lost 3 bases, leaving 5 bases of the junction unmatched. There are 14 residues in the CDR3. The V gene's germline CDR1 is SGHRS and CDR2 YFSETQ. CDR3 nucleotides: TGCGCCAGCAGCTACCCCGGGACAGAAGAGACCCAGTACTTC. Its protein is CASSYPGTEETQYF.

This clonotype has ten or more counts. J is TRBJ2-4 and V is TRBV15; D unresolved. Trimming left V 0 bases short and J 8 bases short, with 8 bases between. Germline lookup yields CDR1 LNHNV and CDR2 YYDKDF (reference sequence). The CDR3 has 13 amino acids. The CDR3 DNA is TGTGCCACCAGCAGAGATTTTACGGACATTCAGTACTTC. It encodes CATSRDFTDIQYF.

Here the CDR3 reads CASSSRTGHNSPLHF. As DNA, the CDR3 is TGTGCCAGCAGCTCTCGGACCGGCCATAATTCACCCCTCCACTTT. This chain connects TRBV7-2 to TRBJ1-6; D ambiguous. The CDR3 runs 15 residues. V lost 4 bases to trimming and J lost 5 bases, with 12 bases between them. Germline loops: CDR1 SGHTA, CDR2 FQGNSA. Together with reference TRBV7-2 and TRBJ1-6, the CDR3 gives the full variable domain: GAGVSQSPSNKVTEKGKDVELRCDPISGHTALYWYRQSLGQGLEFLIYFQGNSAPDKSGLPSDRFSAERTGGSVSTLTIQRTQQEDSAVYLCASSSRTGHNSPLHFGNGTRLTVT.

The chain recombines TRBV24-1 with TRBJ2-7, with D possibly matching TRBD1 (8 bases). In germline, CDR1 is KGHDR, CDR2 SFDVKD. This CDR3 spans 15 amino acids. The CDR3 is CDTSERDRSPYEQYV. The CDR3 DNA follows: TGTGACACCAGTGAGCGGGACAGGTCTCCCTACGAGCAGTACGTC.

The chain has TRBV25-1 and TRBJ2-1, with 9 bases fitting TRBD2. This CDR3 spans 20 amino acids. Germline-derived CDR1 and CDR2 are MGHDK and SYGVNS. The V gene end was trimmed by 2 bases and the J gene end by 4 bases; junction bases not matched to a gene: 18. The CDR3 sequence: CASSERPAGGRGPWYNEQFF. The CDR3 coding sequence is TGTGCCAGCAGTGAAAGACCAGCGGGGGGCCGCGGCCCCTGGTACAATGAGCAGTTCTTC.

V and J are TRBV6-2 or TRBV6-3 and TRBJ1-1; TRBD1 agrees at 7 bases. Unmatched junction bases numbered 4, after V lost 2 bases and J lost 7 bases. The CDR3 totals 13 residues. Germline CDR1 reads MNHEY; CDR2 reads SVGEGT. The DNA for the CDR3 is TGTGCCAGCAGTTACCGAGGGGGCCGTGAAGCTTTCTTT. Encoded protein: CASSYRGGREAFF.

This clonotype was detected only a few times. This chain's CDR3 is CASSDRVGYGYTF. The DNA for the CDR3 is TGCGCCAGCAGTGACAGAGTTGGTTATGGCTACACCTTC. The chain combines TRBV5-1 with TRBJ1-2; D may be TRBD1 (5 bases). V was trimmed by 5 bases and J by 5 bases, leaving 13 bases between them. Germline CDR1 is SGHRS and CDR2 is YFSETQ. The CDR3 is 13 residues long.

This clonotype was counted only a few times. The chain has TRBV20-1 and TRBJ1-2, with D maybe TRBD1 (5 bases). The germline gives CDR1 DFQATT, CDR2 SNEGSKA (reference sequence). The CDR3 extends over 15 amino acids. Trimming shortened V by 0 bases and J by 4 bases, and 15 bases separated the two germline ends. The CDR3 here is CSARDRQRGAYGYTF. DNA of the CDR3: TGCAGTGCTAGAGACCGCCAGAGGGGTGCCTATGGCTACACCTTC.

This clonotype was detected only a few times. The rearrangement uses TRBV7-3 and TRBJ2-5; D not certain. This CDR3 is 14 amino acids long. Germline loops: CDR1 SGHTA, CDR2 FQGTGA. V lost 4 bases to trimming and J lost 1 base, with 10 bases between them. This CDR3 reads CASSSKASQETQYF. The CDR3 bases are TGTGCCAGCAGCTCTAAGGCCAGCCAAGAGACCCAGTACTTC.

The CDR3 protein is CAIARGGTGQFSSYNEQFF. The CDR3 DNA is TGTGCCATCGCAAGGGGCGGGACAGGACAATTTAGCTCCTACAATGAGCAGTTCTTC. The chain carries TRBV6-2 or TRBV6-3 and TRBJ2-1; 8 bases align to TRBD1. The CDR3 has 19 amino acids. The V and J ends lost 10 bases and 0 bases, in that order; junction bases with no gene match: 20. CDR1 is MNHEY, CDR2 SVGEGT, per germline.

The V and J genes are TRBV4-2 and TRBJ2-3, with 10 nucleotides matching TRBD2. CDR1 LGHNA and CDR2 YNFKEQ come from the germline V gene. J lost 4 bases, V lost 5 bases, and 6 bases had no gene match. The CDR3 is 15 amino acids. The CDR3 DNA follows: TGTGCCAGCAGCGAAACTAGCGGGGCCCCAGATACGCAGTATTTT. It is translated as CASSETSGAPDTQYF.

The rearrangement joins TRBV7-9 to TRBJ1-6; 8 bases map to TRBD1. Per the germline V gene, CDR1 is SEHNR and CDR2 is FQNEAQ (reference sequence). V was clipped by 3 bases and J by 9 bases; unmatched bases: 4. The length of the CDR3 is 14 residues. CDR3 DNA: TGTGCCAGCAGCTTCACAGGGGGAGGTTCACCCCTCCACTTT. It encodes CASSFTGGGSPLHF.

The rearrangement uses TRBV27 and TRBJ2-1; D may correspond to TRBD1 or TRBD2 (5 bases each). The CDR3 covers 13 residues. V was trimmed by 4 bases and J by 8 bases, leaving 12 bases between them. CDR1 and CDR2 from the germline V gene are MNHEY and SMNVEV (reference sequence). The CDR3: CASSSGTVDEQFF. Written as DNA, the CDR3 is TGTGCCAGCAGTTCGGGGACGGTAGATGAGCAGTTCTTC.

This clonotype was observed a handful of times. The rearrangement uses TRBV20-1 and TRBJ2-2; 12 nucleotides align to TRBD1. The CDR3 loop spans 13 amino acids. Germline trimming cut 6 bases from V and 4 bases from J; bases unmatched to any gene: 0. Germline V lookup: CDR1 DFQATT, CDR2 SNEGSKA (reference sequence). The CDR3 bases are TGCAGTGCGGGACAGGGGGCCACCGGGGAGCTGTTTTTT. This encodes CSAGQGATGELFF.

The rearrangement uses TRBV7-2 and TRBJ1-3, with a possible D match to TRBD1 (5 bases). Germline assignment: CDR1 SGHTA and CDR2 FQGNSA. The CDR3 totals 15 residues. Trimming pared 5 bases from V and 2 bases from J, leaving 13 bases between. CDR3: CASSAMGGAGNTIYF. The CDR3 coding sequence is TGTGCCAGCAGCGCCATGGGAGGGGCTGGAAACACCATATATTTT.

This clonotype occurred a few times. The gene calls are TRBV6-2 or TRBV6-3 and TRBJ2-7; 8 bases fit TRBD2. The CDR3 is 15 residues long. Germline values: CDR1 MNHEY, CDR2 SVGEGT. Germline trimming cut 6 bases from V and 1 base from J; bases unmatched to any gene: 8. CDR3 residues: CASRPERGGSYEQYF. The CDR3, as DNA: TGTGCCAGCAGACCCGAGCGCGGGGGGTCCTACGAGCAGTACTTC.

The gene calls are TRBV12-3 or TRBV12-4 and TRBJ1-6; no reliable D call. The CDR3 is 14 amino acids. Trimming shortened V by 7 bases and J by 1 base, and 8 bases separated the two germline ends. This CDR3 is CASTPLSYNSPLHF. The CDR3, as DNA: TGTGCCAGCACCCCTCTTTCCTATAATTCACCCCTCCACTTT.

Only a few counts were recorded for this clonotype. This rearrangement joins TRBV7-2 to TRBJ2-5; D not resolved. The germline V gene encodes CDR1 SGHTA and CDR2 FQGNSA. Trimming pared 1 base from V and 0 bases from J, leaving 9 bases between. The CDR3 sequence is 15 residues long. DNA of the CDR3: TGTGCCAGCAGCTTAGTGCGCGGCTACCAAGAGACCCAGTACTTC. It codes for CASSLVRGYQETQYF.

The V call is TRBV28, the J call TRBJ2-7; D not certain. Trimming pared 6 bases from V and 4 bases from J, leaving 16 bases between. Germline values: CDR1 MDHEN, CDR2 SYDVKM. The CDR3 is 14 residues long. Here the CDR3 reads CASRASAQLYEQYV. CDR3 DNA sequence: TGTGCCAGCAGAGCTTCGGCGCAGCTATACGAGCAGTACGTC.

This clonotype was seen a few times. V gene TRBV18 combines with J gene TRBJ2-5; tentative D call: TRBD1 (5 bases). With 3 bases removed from V and 5 bases from J, the gap between germline ends came to 10 bases. The CDR3 spans 13 residues. The germline V gene encodes CDR1 KGHSH and CDR2 LQKENI. Here the CDR3 reads CASSPRTIETQYF. CDR3 nucleotide sequence: TGTGCCAGCTCACCGCGGACAATCGAGACCCAGTACTTC.

This clonotype was recorded once. The gene calls are TRBV9 and TRBJ2-3; D is perhaps TRBD2 (5 bases). Deletions cut 0 bases from V and 2 bases from J, with 7 bases between. The germline V gene has CDR1 SGDLS and CDR2 YYNGEE. The CDR3 consists of 14 residues. CDR3 loop: CASSVADYTDTQYF. In DNA, the CDR3 is TGTGCCAGCAGCGTAGCAGACTACACAGATACGCAGTATTTT.

This clonotype was observed a handful of times. V gene TRBV12-3 or TRBV12-4 combines with J gene TRBJ1-4, with D possibly being TRBD1 (6 bases). The CDR3 has 15 amino acids. V was trimmed by 3 bases and J by 0 bases, leaving 8 bases between them. CDR3 in DNA: TGTGCCAGCAGTTTTACAGGGTCAACTAATGAAAAACTGTTTTTT. It yields the protein CASSFTGSTNEKLFF.

The chain combines TRBV18 with TRBJ1-5, with 8 bases that match TRBD1. This CDR3 region has 14 residues. Germline V gives CDR1 KGHSH, CDR2 LQKENI. V was pared by 3 bases and J by 4 bases, with 2 bases of the junction left unmatched. The CDR3 reads CASSPTGANQPQHF. CDR3 DNA sequence: TGTGCCAGCTCACCGACAGGGGCGAATCAGCCCCAGCATTTT.

V is TRBV4-2 and J is TRBJ1-1; D is possibly TRBD1 (6 bases). Germline V lookup: CDR1 LGHNA, CDR2 YNFKEQ. V lost 1 base, J lost 10 bases, and 19 bases lay in between. The CDR3 has 15 residues. CDR3 in amino acids: CASSQVGAGKVGAFF. The CDR3 DNA reads TGTGCCAGCAGCCAAGTGGGGGCAGGAAAAGTAGGAGCTTTCTTT.

The V and J genes are TRBV18 and TRBJ1-5; D unresolved. V shed 6 bases and J shed 7 bases, with 13 bases lying between them. Germline-derived CDR1 and CDR2 are KGHSH and LQKENI. The CDR3 consists of 13 residues. The CDR3 is CASSPDASQPQHF. The CDR3 DNA follows: TGTGCCAGCTCCCCGGACGCCTCGCAGCCCCAGCATTTT.

The chain combines TRBV18 with TRBJ2-5; D remains unclear. The CDR3 is made up of 16 amino acids. V lost 2 bases to trimming and J lost 1 base, with 14 bases between them. Germline assignment: CDR1 KGHSH and CDR2 LQKENI. The CDR3 protein is CASSPNPPQIQETQYF. As DNA, the CDR3 is TGTGCCAGCTCACCAAATCCACCTCAGATCCAAGAGACCCAGTACTTC.

The chain joins TRBV11-2 to TRBJ1-1; D possibly corresponds to TRBD1 (5 bases). The CDR3 extends over 16 amino acids. CDR1 and CDR2 (germline): SGHAT, FQNNGV. Trimming shortened V by 2 bases and J by 1 base, and 14 bases separated the two germline ends. This CDR3 is CASSLRIGRENTEAFF. CDR3 sequence (DNA): TGTGCCAGCAGCTTACGCATCGGCAGGGAGAACACTGAAGCTTTCTTT.